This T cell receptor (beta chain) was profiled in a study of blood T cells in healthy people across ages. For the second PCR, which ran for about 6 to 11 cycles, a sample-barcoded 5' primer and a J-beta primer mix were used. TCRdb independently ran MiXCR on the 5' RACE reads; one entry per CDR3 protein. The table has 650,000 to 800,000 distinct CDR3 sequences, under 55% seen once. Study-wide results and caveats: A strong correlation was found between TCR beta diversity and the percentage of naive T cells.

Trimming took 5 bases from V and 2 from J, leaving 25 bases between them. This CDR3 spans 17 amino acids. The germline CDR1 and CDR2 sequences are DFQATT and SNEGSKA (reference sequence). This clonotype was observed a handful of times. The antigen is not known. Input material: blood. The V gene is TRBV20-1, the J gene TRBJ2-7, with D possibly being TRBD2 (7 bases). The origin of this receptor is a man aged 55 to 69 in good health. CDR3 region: CSARGRGAQGKAYEQYF. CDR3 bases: TGCAGTGCTCGGGGACGGGGGGCCCAAGGGAAAGCCTACGAGCAGTACTTC.